This T cell receptor (beta chain) was identified in a study of neurological immune-mediated disorders (dated 2019 in TCRdb). In the study overall: Peripheral blood TCR-beta repertoires from HTLV-I-associated myelopathy (HAM/TSP) patients, multiple sclerosis patients and healthy controls were compared by UMI-based sequencing. Longitudinal samples, technical triplicates and paired sorted CD4+ and CD8+ T-cell subsets, alongside PBMC samples, were included among the 90 to 130 TCR-beta libraries. The cohort was made up of about 68 subjects, consisting of 15 or so HAM/TSP patients, some 34 multiple sclerosis patients and 20 healthy controls. Study-wide findings and limitations: The highest TCR clonal expansion was observed in HAM/TSP patients, whereas the lowest was observed in MS patients, even when compared with healthy controls. No identical CDR3 amino acid sequences were shared among expanded clones across subjects, suggesting private TCR-beta repertoires in all groups.

For the unsorted PBMC libraries, 2 million PBMCs were stored in RNAlater at -80 degrees C until RNA extraction and were used to generate the libraries. Peripheral blood was subjected to Ficoll-Hypaque density gradient centrifugation to isolate PBMCs, which were then cryopreserved in liquid nitrogen. Turning to this clonotype: The antigen it recognizes is unknown. No base quality values were provided; no much bigger clone lies one nucleotide off.

cDNA was synthesized by template-switch 5'RACE using a primer with a 10-nucleotide random unique molecular identifier that tagged each TCR transcript. Over 200 million TCR-beta sequences, covering 15-18 subjects, were produced in each sequencing run. Total RNA was extracted with the RNeasy kit. The KAPA Real-time Library Amplification kit was used to amplify TCR-beta VDJ regions with primers for the TCR constant region and the 5'RACE anchor. A first PCR added sample indexes and Illumina adaptors, and a second PCR then raised library yield. After Ampure bead purification, the roughly 650 bp TCR product was size-selected on a 2% E-gel SizeSelection system. Before pooling, library quality was assessed on a Bioanalyzer, concentration was determined with Qubit, and library quantification was performed with the Kapa Library Quantification kit. An Illumina HiSeq 2500 was used to sequence the libraries paired-end at 2 x 150 bp. To increase sequence diversity, about 25-31% phiX was spiked into each library pool. In the original analysis: The UMI-based MiGEC pipeline processed quality-filtered reads and removed over 85% of raw TCR sequences during error correction. VDJ genes were aligned to IMGT germline references, and clonotypes were defined by unique CDR3 amino acid sequence plus V-J genes. Clonal expansion, Shannon diversity, and CDR3 relatedness (CalcPairwiseDistances, ClusterSamples) were evaluated with VDJtools, and phylogenetic trees were built with CLCbio workbench. Clones with at least 8 unique UMIs were defined as expanded, with this threshold being based on coefficient-of-variation modelling across technical triplicates. TCRdb reanalyzed the raw reads on its own, using fastp at Q25 for trimming and MiXCR for clone calling, and kept in-frame beta chains. Entries that share a CDR3 protein sequence are merged under the most common genes and DNA. TCRdb's processing, not the study's, gives the V and J calls here. The sample data list about 59,000 distinct CDR3 sequences, and over 9.5% of these were observed just once. The ten biggest clones cover about 11% of the sample.

From a lookup of the germline V gene (reference sequence), CDR1 and CDR2 are GTSNPN and SVGIG. Measured from the cysteine to the phenylalanine, the CDR3 is 16 residues long. Only the CDR3 part of the read is kept: 48 bases, read in frame from the first base. The germline V and J ends show losses of 1 base and 3 bases respectively, and no gene match explains 8 bases of the junction. The clonotype comes from a woman aged 55-69 years with HTLV-1-associated myelopathy (HAM/TSP). Rearrangement joined TRBV30 to TRBJ2-2; TRBD2 aligns with 7 central bases. The sample consisted of PBMCs. The nucleotide sequence reads as follows: TGTGCCTGGAGTGCCTCACGCGGGGGATACACCGGGGAGCTGTTTTTT. It codes for CAWSASRGGYTGELFF.